This TCR beta chain originates from a study of cytomegalovirus exposure and HLA in healthy donors. The study, taken as a whole, reports: Beyond CMV serostatus, there was no information to go on about immune exposure.

This clone occurred once. The antigen is not known. J was trimmed by 5 bases and V by 5 bases; bases with no gene match: 9. This CDR3 region has 14 residues. Germline lookup yields CDR1 SGHTA and CDR2 FQGNSA. Amplification used 60 Vbeta primers and 13 Jbeta primers. Per the original methods: Roughly 73 million unique TCR beta chains, roughly 11 million of them shared, were counted by a later analysis. Clones were sequenced by immunoSEQ multiplex PCR, and TCRdb holds only the in-frame ones, with some missing. V, J and clone size reflect that table, while D and trimming were determined from the DNA. The sample has 95,000 to 150,000 clones, roughly 66% seen once.

The J gene is TRBJ2-7, the V gene TRBV7-2, with TRBD1 matching 7 bases. The source is a man aged 18 to 30 in good health and CMV-seronegative. The sequencing input was PBMCs. DNA for the CDR3: TGTGCCAGCAGCGCGATGACAGGGACCCACGAGCAGTACTTC. Translation gives CASSAMTGTHEQYF. The full variable domain, completed using reference TRBV7-2 and TRBJ2-7, is GAGVSQSPSNKVTEKGKDVELRCDPISGHTALYWYRQSLGQGLEFLIYFQGNSAPDKSGLPSDRFSAERTGGSVSTLTIQRTQQEDSAVYLCASSAMTGTHEQYFGPGTRLTVT.